These 25 T cell receptor beta chains were all obtained from the same sample, sequenced in a study of Ad26.COV2.S vaccination and SARS-CoV-2 variants. Only in-frame clones appear in the TCRdb table, and some are missing; sequencing was by immunoSEQ multiplex PCR. The sample consists of 250,000 to 300,000 clones, approximately 87% of them appearing once. Noted treatment: around 19 received Ad26.COV2.S at low or high dose, single or two shots; about 5 received placebo; per-sample allocation not given. Sampling took place 63 days after the first vaccine or placebo injection. The material sequenced was peripheral blood, taken in a trial of Ad26.COV2.S vaccine versus placebo. Receptor source: a person between 18 and 65 years old who received the Ad26.COV2.S COVID-19 vaccine or a placebo.

The rearrangement links TRBV5-1 to TRBJ2-2; no firm D call. Germline-derived CDR1 and CDR2 are SGHRS and YFSETQ. This CDR3 has 15 residues. V lost 1 base and J lost 0, with 7 bases in between. The CDR3 DNA reads TGCGCCAGCAGCTTGCAGGCGACGAACACCGGGGAGCTGTTTTTT. Encoded protein: CASSLQATNTGELFF.

CDR3 amino acids: CASSQGVAAVGYEQYF. CDR3 sequence (DNA): TGTGCCAGCAGCCAAGGGGTAGCGGCCGTGGGCTACGAGCAGTACTTC. The chain carries TRBV3-1 (or the pseudogene TRBV3-2) and TRBJ2-7, with D possibly being TRBD2 (6 bases). The V and J ends lost 1 base and 3 bases respectively, with 16 bases between them. This CDR3 comprises 16 residues. The germline V gene encodes CDR1 LGHDT and CDR2 YNNKEL (reference sequence).

The chain uses TRBV13 and TRBJ1-6; D perhaps matches TRBD1 (6 bases). V was pared by 3 bases and J by 6 bases, with 15 bases between. Germline CDR1 is PRHDT and CDR2 is FYEKMQ (reference sequence). The length of the CDR3 is 16 residues. In nucleotides, the CDR3 is TGTGCCAGCAGCTTCCCCTCGGGAGGGGGTAATTCACCCCTCCACTTT. As protein: CASSFPSGGGNSPLHF.

The count of this clone is one. This rearrangement joins TRBV25-1 to TRBJ1-2; D call uncertain. Germline assignment: CDR1 MGHDK and CDR2 SYGVNS. Trimming took 3 bases from V and 2 from J, leaving 10 bases between them. The CDR3 is 14 residues long. Written as DNA, the CDR3 is TGTGCCAGCAGTGACGGGAGAGGGAACTATGGCTACACCTTC. This gives the protein CASSDGRGNYGYTF.

This chain connects TRBV18 to TRBJ2-3; perhaps TRBD2 as D (5 bases). CDR1 and CDR2 (germline): KGHSH, LQKENI. V lost 4 bases to trimming and J lost 1 base, with 15 bases between them. The length of the CDR3 is 16 residues. This CDR3 reads CASSQDSERGTDTQYF. For the CDR3, the DNA is TGTGCCAGCTCACAGGACTCCGAACGGGGCACAGATACGCAGTATTTT.

DNA for the CDR3: TGTGCCAGCAGCTTGACTAGCGGCTCACAAGAGACCCAGTACTTC. Translating it yields CASSLTSGSQETQYF. The chain has TRBV7-3 and TRBJ2-5, with 9 bases identical to TRBD2. Per germline, CDR1 SGHTA and CDR2 FQGTGA. The V gene end was trimmed by 3 bases and the J gene end by 2 bases; junction bases not matched to a gene: 4. The CDR3 is 15 residues long. Looking up the rest from reference TRBV7-3 and TRBJ2-5 gives the full variable domain: GAGVSQTPSNKVTEKGKYVELRCDPISGHTALYWYRQSLGQGPEFLIYFQGTGAADDSGLPNDRFFAVRPEGSVSTLKIQRTERGDSAVYLCASSLTSGSQETQYFGPGTRLLVL.

The chain combines TRBV11-1 with TRBJ2-2; D might be TRBD1 or TRBD2, each matching 5 bases. Germline V CDR1 and CDR2: SGHAT, FQDESV (reference sequence). Trimming removed 3 bases from V and 8 bases from J, with 13 bases in between. The CDR3 runs 14 residues. CDR3 nucleotide sequence: TGTGCCAGCAGCTTCGGGACCGCCCCAGGGGAGCTGTTTTTT. This translates into CASSFGTAPGELFF. The entire variable domain, with the rest obtained from reference TRBV11-1 and TRBJ2-2, is as follows: EAEVAQSPRYKITEKSQAVAFWCDPISGHATLYWYRQILGQGPELLVQFQDESVVDDSQLPKDRFSAERLKGVDSTLKIQPAELGDSAMYLCASSFGTAPGELFFGEGSRLTVL.

J is TRBJ1-3 and V is TRBV9; D is undetermined. The CDR3 covers 15 residues. The V and J ends lost 0 bases and 0 bases respectively, with 7 bases between them. CDR1 and CDR2 (germline): SGDLS, YYNGEE. Written as DNA, the CDR3 is TGTGCCAGCAGCGTAGTTGGGGACTCTGGAAACACCATATATTTT. Its translation is CASSVVGDSGNTIYF.

The gene calls are TRBV5-6 and TRBJ1-5; weak D call: TRBD1 (5 bases). Germline V lookup: CDR1 SGHDT, CDR2 YYEEEE. V gave up 5 bases and J gave up 3 bases, with 12 bases separating them. The CDR3 is 14 amino acids. The CDR3 coding sequence is TGTGCCAGCAGTCCGGGACCCTACAATCAGCCCCAGCATTTT. It encodes CASSPGPYNQPQHF.

This chain joins TRBV5-8 and TRBJ2-5; no reliable D call. V was trimmed by 2 bases and J by 5 bases, leaving 4 bases between them. The CDR3 runs 11 residues. Per germline, CDR1 SGHTS and CDR2 YDEGEE. The CDR3 sequence is CASSFRETQYF. The CDR3 bases are TGTGCCAGCAGCTTCCGGGAGACCCAGTACTTC. Looking up the rest from reference TRBV5-8 and TRBJ2-5 gives the full variable domain: EAGVTQSPTHLIKTRGQQATLRCSPISGHTSVYWYQQALGLGLQFLLWYDEGEERNRGNFPPRFSGRQFPNYSSELNVNALELEDSALYLCASSFRETQYFGPGTRLLVL.

This clone appeared once. The chain recombines TRBV7-2 with TRBJ2-7; TRBD2 might be the D (6 bases). The V end lost 5 bases, the J end lost 6 bases, and 17 bases lay between the germline ends. Germline CDR1 and CDR2: SGHTA and FQGNSA. The CDR3 is 14 amino acids. CDR3 sequence: CASSPHEGAGEQYF. Here the CDR3 DNA reads TGTGCCAGCAGCCCCCACGAGGGAGCGGGCGAGCAGTACTTC.

V and J are TRBV2 and TRBJ1-5; TRBD1 might be the D (5 bases). CDR1 and CDR2 from the germline V gene are SNHLY and FYNNEI. Trimming pared 0 bases from V and 4 bases from J, leaving 10 bases between. This CDR3 comprises 15 residues. The chain's CDR3 is CASSEAPGVNQPQHF. The CDR3, as DNA: TGTGCCAGCAGTGAAGCGCCGGGGGTTAATCAGCCCCAGCATTTT.

The chain recombines TRBV6-5 with TRBJ2-1, with D perhaps TRBD2 (5 bases). The CDR3 contains 15 residues. The V end was cut by 6 bases, the J end by 4 bases, with 16 bases between. CDR1 and CDR2 from the germline V gene are MNHEY and SVGAGI. DNA for the CDR3: TGTGCCAGCAGCCTCCTGGGAGTAGGGTACAATGAGCAGTTCTTC. Encoded protein: CASSLLGVGYNEQFF.

The chain carries TRBV4-1 and TRBJ1-3, with a weak D call TRBD1 (6 bases). Germline CDR1 reads MGHRA; CDR2 reads YSYEKL. V was trimmed by 0 bases and J by 5 bases, leaving 14 bases between them. The CDR3 runs 16 residues. CDR3 DNA sequence: TGCGCCAGCAGCCAAGATCACGGCAGGGACAGAAACACCATATATTTT. This encodes CASSQDHGRDRNTIYF.

The V gene is TRBV30, the J gene TRBJ1-2; 8 bases fit TRBD1. Trimming cost V 3 bases and J 8 bases; bases outside gene matches: 5. In germline, CDR1 is GTSNPN, CDR2 SVGIG (reference sequence). The CDR3 sequence is 12 residues long. CDR3 residues: CAWRSGGSGYTF. The CDR3, as DNA: TGTGCCTGGAGGTCAGGGGGCTCCGGCTACACCTTC.

The chain joins TRBV7-2 to TRBJ1-5; weak D call: TRBD1 (5 bases). The CDR3 spans 15 residues. V was pared by 5 bases and J by 2 bases, with 13 bases between. Looked up from germline, CDR1 is SGHTA and CDR2 is FQGNSA. As DNA, the CDR3 is TGTGCCAGCAGCGTCGTTGGGGGTGGCAATCAGCCCCAGCATTTT. It codes for CASSVVGGGNQPQHF.

The chain combines TRBV18 with TRBJ2-5; D is unclear. The CDR3 sequence is 14 residues long. V lost 1 base and J lost 1, with 7 bases in between. Germline V CDR1 and CDR2: KGHSH, LQKENI. In DNA form, the CDR3 reads TGTGCCAGCTCACCACGCCGAGCCCAAGAGACCCAGTACTTC. Its translation is CASSPRRAQETQYF.

This chain uses TRBV7-3 with TRBJ2-7; either TRBD1 or TRBD2 may fit D (6 bases each). From germline, CDR1 is SGHTA and CDR2 FQGTGA. The CDR3 contains 15 residues. Trimming took off 4 bases at V and 7 bases at J, with 20 bases between the two ends. The CDR3 DNA reads as TGTGCCAGCAGCTCCGGGGGAGCGAGGGGGTCTGAGCAGTACTTC. Protein sequence: CASSSGGARGSEQYF. The complete variable domain, with remaining parts taken from reference TRBV7-3 and TRBJ2-7, reads GAGVSQTPSNKVTEKGKYVELRCDPISGHTALYWYRQSLGQGPEFLIYFQGTGAADDSGLPNDRFFAVRPEGSVSTLKIQRTERGDSAVYLCASSSGGARGSEQYFGPGTRLTVT.

The chain joins TRBV18 to TRBJ2-7; D assignment may be TRBD1 or TRBD2 (5 bases each). This CDR3 region has 15 residues. Germline lookup yields CDR1 KGHSH and CDR2 LQKENI. The V end lost 3 bases, the J end lost 1 base, and 13 bases lay between the germline ends. The CDR3 loop reads CASSPPGRGSYEQYF. CDR3 sequence (DNA): TGTGCCAGCTCACCCCCGGGAAGGGGTTCCTACGAGCAGTACTTC.

The gene calls are TRBV4-2 and TRBJ2-7, with no clear D. The germline CDR1 and CDR2 sequences are LGHNA and YNFKEQ. V lost 1 base and J 4 bases, leaving 14 bases between the germline ends. The CDR3 spans 15 residues. CDR3 protein: CASSQAGRSSYEQYF. The DNA for the CDR3 is TGTGCCAGCAGCCAAGCGGGTCGAAGTAGTTACGAGCAGTACTTC.

The genes are TRBV16 and TRBJ1-4; D remains unclear. The CDR3 extends over 13 amino acids. From germline, CDR1 is KGHSY and CDR2 FQNENV. Deletions cut 2 bases from V and 8 bases from J, with 9 bases between. The CDR3 sequence: CASSQTYPEKLFF. CDR3 DNA sequence: TGTGCCAGCAGCCAAACTTACCCAGAAAAACTGTTTTTT.

The chain joins TRBV19 to TRBJ2-7, with 9 bases that match TRBD2. Trimming removed 5 bases from V and 3 bases from J; junction bases left unmatched: 11. CDR1 LNHDA and CDR2 SQIVND come from the germline V gene (reference sequence). CDR3 length: 16 residues. CDR3 DNA: TGTGCCAGTAGTTCCCATTCTAGCGGGATAATCTACGAGCAGTACTTC. The encoded protein is CASSSHSSGIIYEQYF. The entire variable domain, with the rest obtained from reference TRBV19 and TRBJ2-7, is as follows: DGGITQSPKYLFRKEGQNVTLSCEQNLNHDAMYWYRQDPGQGLRLIYYSQIVNDFQKGDIAEGYSVSREKKESFPLTVTSAQKNPTAFYLCASSSHSSGIIYEQYFGPGTRLTVT.

The V call is TRBV14, the J call TRBJ2-7; TRBD1 aligns across 8 bases. CDR3 length: 14 amino acids. V was pared by 4 bases and J by 1 base, with 3 bases of the junction left unmatched. Germline lookup yields CDR1 SGHDN and CDR2 FVKESK. The CDR3 coding sequence is TGTGCCAGCAGCCGGACAGGGCGGTCCTACGAGCAGTACTTC. This encodes CASSRTGRSYEQYF.

On this clone: The junction departs from germline at one end; a sequencing error may be responsible. The chain is built from TRBV20-1 and TRBJ2-7; TRBD2 agrees at 8 bases. Germline V gene data show CDR1 as DFQATT and CDR2 as SNEGSKA (reference sequence). The CDR3 runs to 14 residues. The CDR3 sequence: CSASGLAGSHEQYF. Written as DNA, the CDR3 is TGCAGTGCTAGTGGGCTAGCGGGCTCCCACGAGCAGTACTTC.

The CDR3 loop reads CASSFGRVNQPQHF. The CDR3 DNA sequence: TGTGCCAGCAGCTTCGGCCGCGTCAATCAGCCCCAGCATTTT. The rearrangement joins TRBV7-8 to TRBJ1-5, with D uncertain. Trimming shortened V by 3 bases and J by 3 bases, and 9 bases separated the two germline ends. Germline V lookup: CDR1 SGHVS, CDR2 FQNEAQ. The CDR3 length is 14 residues.